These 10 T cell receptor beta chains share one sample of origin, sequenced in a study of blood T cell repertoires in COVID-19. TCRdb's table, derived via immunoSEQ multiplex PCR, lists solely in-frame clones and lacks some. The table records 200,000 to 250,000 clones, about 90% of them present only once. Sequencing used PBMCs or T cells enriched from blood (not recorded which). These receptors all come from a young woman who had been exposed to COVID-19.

CDR3 region: CASSLVRVAGYTF. CDR3 nucleotide sequence: TGTGCCAGCAGCTTAGTCAGGGTTGCTGGCTACACCTTC. The V gene is TRBV7-2, the J gene TRBJ1-2; a possible D gene is TRBD1 (5 bases). The CDR3 has 13 amino acids. Germline V gene sequence: CDR1 SGHTA, CDR2 FQGNSA. Trimming shortened V by 1 base and J by 7 bases, and 10 bases separated the two germline ends.

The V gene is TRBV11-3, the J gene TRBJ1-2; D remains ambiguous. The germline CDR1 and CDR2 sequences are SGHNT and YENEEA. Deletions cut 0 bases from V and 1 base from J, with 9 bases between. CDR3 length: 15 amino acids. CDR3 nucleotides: TGTGCCAGCAGCTTAGATGAGAAAATTAACTATGGCTACACCTTC. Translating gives CASSLDEKINYGYTF.

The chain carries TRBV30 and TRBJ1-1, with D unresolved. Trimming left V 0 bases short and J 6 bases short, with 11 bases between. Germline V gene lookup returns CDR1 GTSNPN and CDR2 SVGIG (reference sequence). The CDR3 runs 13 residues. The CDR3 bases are TGTGCCTGGAGTGTACTACCGCTCTCTGAAGCTTTCTTT. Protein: CAWSVLPLSEAFF.

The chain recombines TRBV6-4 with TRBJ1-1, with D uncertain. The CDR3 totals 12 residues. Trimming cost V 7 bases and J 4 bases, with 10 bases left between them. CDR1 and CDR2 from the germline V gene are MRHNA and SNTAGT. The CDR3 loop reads CASIYSPTEAFF. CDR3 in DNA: TGTGCCAGCATATACAGTCCCACTGAAGCTTTCTTT.

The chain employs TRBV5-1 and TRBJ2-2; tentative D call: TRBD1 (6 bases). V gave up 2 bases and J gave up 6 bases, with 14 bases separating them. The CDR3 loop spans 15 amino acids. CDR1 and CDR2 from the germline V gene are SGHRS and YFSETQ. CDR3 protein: CASSLRTDPAGELFF. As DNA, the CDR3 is TGCGCCAGCAGCTTAAGGACAGACCCCGCCGGGGAGCTGTTTTTT. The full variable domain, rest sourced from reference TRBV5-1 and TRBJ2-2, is KAGVTQTPRYLIKTRGQQVTLSCSPISGHRSVSWYQQTPGQGLQFLFEYFSETQRNKGNFPGRFSGRQFSNSRSEMNVSTLELGDSALYLCASSLRTDPAGELFFGEGSRLTVL.

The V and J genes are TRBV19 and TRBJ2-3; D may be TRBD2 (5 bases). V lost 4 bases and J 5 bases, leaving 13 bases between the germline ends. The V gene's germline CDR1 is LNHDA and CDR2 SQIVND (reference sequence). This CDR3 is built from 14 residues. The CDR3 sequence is CASSTDSHRDTQYF. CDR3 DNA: TGTGCCAGTAGTACGGACTCGCACAGAGATACGCAGTATTTT.

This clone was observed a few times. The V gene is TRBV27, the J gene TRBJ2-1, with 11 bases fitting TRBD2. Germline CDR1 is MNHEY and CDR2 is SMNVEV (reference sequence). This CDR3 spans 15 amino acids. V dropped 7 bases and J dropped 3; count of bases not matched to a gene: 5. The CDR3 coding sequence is TGTGCCAGCACCTTAGCGGGAGGGTACTACAATGAGCAGTTCTTC. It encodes CASTLAGGYYNEQFF.

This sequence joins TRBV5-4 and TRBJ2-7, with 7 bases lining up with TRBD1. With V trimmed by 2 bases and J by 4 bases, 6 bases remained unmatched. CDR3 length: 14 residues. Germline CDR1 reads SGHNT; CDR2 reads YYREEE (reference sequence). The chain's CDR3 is CASSFNRGQYEQYF. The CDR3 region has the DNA TGTGCCAGCAGCTTCAACAGGGGCCAGTACGAGCAGTACTTC.

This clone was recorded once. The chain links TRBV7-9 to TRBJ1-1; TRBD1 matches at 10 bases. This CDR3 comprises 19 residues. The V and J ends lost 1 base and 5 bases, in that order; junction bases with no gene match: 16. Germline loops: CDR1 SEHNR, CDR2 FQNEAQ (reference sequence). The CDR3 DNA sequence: TGTGCCAGCAGCTTAGGGTTTTCGGGTTTGGGGACAGGGGATACTGAAGCTTTCTTT. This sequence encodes CASSLGFSGLGTGDTEAFF.

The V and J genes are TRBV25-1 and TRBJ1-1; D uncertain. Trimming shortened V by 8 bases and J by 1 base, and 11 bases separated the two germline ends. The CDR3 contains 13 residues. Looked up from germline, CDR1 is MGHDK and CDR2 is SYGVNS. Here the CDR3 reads CASRLSANTEAFF. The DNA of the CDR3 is TGTGCCAGCCGACTCAGCGCGAACACTGAAGCTTTCTTT.